This TCR beta chain was identified during a study of blood T cell repertoires in COVID-19. V gave up 6 bases and J gave up 6 bases; unmatched junction bases: 8. CDR1 MRHNA and CDR2 SNTAGT come from the germline V gene. CDR3 length: 14 amino acids. Per the original data handling: Reference gene primer amplification gave estimated nucleated cell counts. The assay was immunoSEQ multiplex PCR, and TCRdb's table has in-frame clones only and misses some. V and J calls and clone size are given by that table; D and trimming were obtained from the DNA. Seen here are around 170,000 clones, approximately 79% observed once, and the top ten hold around an eighth.

The sequence was obtained from a man aged 30 to 45 with active or convalescent COVID-19. The chain is built from TRBV6-4 and TRBJ2-1; 7 nucleotides align to TRBD1. The material sequenced was peripheral blood. The CDR3 DNA reads as TGTGCCAGCAGAATGATAGGGGGCAGCAATGAGCAGTTCTTC. Protein product: CASRMIGGSNEQFF.